These 21 T cell receptor beta chains share one sample of origin, sequenced in a study of beta chain features in type 1 diabetes. Isolated RNA was reverse transcribed in full, so expressed TCRB transcripts were sequenced. TCRdb's copy holds only in-frame clones and misses some; the assay was immunoSEQ multiplex PCR. The sample yields about 140,000 clones, less than 8.5% seen once. Sample: central memory CD4+ T cells from blood. The source is a woman aged 30 to 39 in good health.

This clone was seen a few times. This rearrangement joins TRBV11-2 to TRBJ2-2; 8 bases map to TRBD1. Germline-derived CDR1 and CDR2 are SGHAT and FQNNGV. V trimming: 3 bases; J trimming: 9 bases; junction bases outside the gene matches: 12. The CDR3 consists of 16 residues. The CDR3 DNA reads TGTGCCAGCAGCTTTCCCCGAGACAGGGGCAGTAGGGAGCTGTTTTTT. Translation gives CASSFPRDRGSRELFF.

The rearrangement links TRBV18 to TRBJ1-2; the D gene is possibly TRBD1 (5 bases). Germline V CDR1 and CDR2: KGHSH, LQKENI. V lost 3 bases, J lost 6 bases, and 11 bases lay in between. This CDR3 region has 13 residues. The CDR3, as DNA: TGTGCCAGCTCACCTTCGCAGGGCGATGGCTACACCTTC. It is translated as CASSPSQGDGYTF.

The chain has TRBV5-4 and TRBJ1-4; D remains ambiguous. V shed 3 bases and J shed 4 bases, with 16 bases lying between them. CDR1 is SGHNT, CDR2 YYREEE, per germline (reference sequence). CDR3 length: 16 residues. CDR3 protein: CASSSGRSGGNEKLFF. The DNA for the CDR3 is TGTGCCAGCAGCTCTGGAAGGTCTGGAGGTAATGAAAAACTGTTTTTT.

This clone was seen only a few times. The chain couples TRBV7-2 to TRBJ2-2; maybe TRBD1 (9 bases). Germline V gene lookup returns CDR1 SGHTA and CDR2 FQGNSA. CDR3 length equals 19 residues. V was pared by 5 bases and J by 1 base, with 23 bases between. This chain's CDR3 is CASSIPGQGRGGNTGELFF. The CDR3, as DNA: TGTGCCAGCAGCATACCGGGACAGGGCCGGGGGGGGAACACCGGGGAGCTGTTTTTT.

This clone was seen more than once but under ten times. This rearrangement joins TRBV25-1 to TRBJ2-5; TRBD2 matches at 13 bases. This CDR3 has 14 residues. Germline assignment: CDR1 MGHDK and CDR2 SYGVNS. The V gene end was trimmed by 7 bases and the J gene end by 5 bases; junction bases not matched to a gene: 4. The DNA of the CDR3 is TGTGCCAGCAAACGGACTAGCGGGAGTGAGACCCAGTACTTC. Translation gives CASKRTSGSETQYF.

The V call is TRBV5-1, the J call TRBJ2-7; 7 nucleotides line up with TRBD1. Germline CDR1 SGHRS, CDR2 YFSETQ. The CDR3 extends over 14 amino acids. V was clipped by 2 bases and J by 7 bases; unmatched bases: 9. The CDR3 coding sequence is TGCGCCAGCAGCTTCGACAGGGTTGAAGGGGAGCAGTACTTC. Translated: CASSFDRVEGEQYF.

The V and J genes are TRBV7-3 and TRBJ2-5, with TRBD2 matching over 13 bases. The germline V gene encodes CDR1 SGHTA and CDR2 FQGTGA. This CDR3 region has 16 residues. V gave up 5 bases and J gave up 4 bases; unmatched junction bases: 7. This chain's CDR3 is CASSPGTSGMGETQYF. The DNA for the CDR3 is TGTGCCAGCAGCCCAGGGACTAGCGGGATGGGAGAGACCCAGTACTTC.

In its sample, this clone was seen a few times. The chain couples TRBV18 to TRBJ1-4, with D unresolved. From germline, CDR1 is KGHSH and CDR2 LQKENI. The CDR3 length is 15 residues. Between the trimmed V and J ends, which lost 2 bases and 7 bases, there was a span of 14 bases. CDR3 coding DNA: TGTGCCAGCTCACCATCAGGAGGTGGTCTTGAAAAACTGTTTTTT. Translation gives CASSPSGGGLEKLFF.

This clone was observed a few times. The chain is built from TRBV7-2 and TRBJ2-2; D ambiguous. The CDR3 loop spans 14 amino acids. Trimming took 4 bases from V and 3 from J, leaving 9 bases between them. CDR1 SGHTA and CDR2 FQGNSA come from the germline V gene. Here the CDR3 reads CASSWLTDTGELFF. CDR3 nucleotide sequence: TGTGCCAGCAGCTGGCTCACCGACACCGGGGAGCTGTTTTTT.

The chain recombines TRBV30 with TRBJ2-1; no clear D. Germline V gene sequence: CDR1 GTSNPN, CDR2 SVGIG (reference sequence). Trimming stripped 2 bases from V and 1 base from J, with 12 bases between. The CDR3 totals 15 residues. The CDR3 DNA is TGTGCCTGGAGTAACGAGAGGTCTTCCTACAATGAGCAGTTCTTC. Its protein is CAWSNERSSYNEQFF.

This rearrangement joins TRBV7-2 to TRBJ2-7, with TRBD1 as a possible D gene (5 bases). The CDR3 consists of 14 residues. V was trimmed by 3 bases and J by 3 bases, leaving 12 bases between them. Germline lookup yields CDR1 SGHTA and CDR2 FQGNSA. CDR3 region: CASSFSREDYEQYF. Written as DNA, the CDR3 is TGTGCCAGCAGCTTTTCCAGGGAAGACTACGAGCAGTACTTC.

This clone was found a few times. The gene calls are TRBV28 and TRBJ2-2, with TRBD2 matching over 12 bases. CDR3 length: 16 amino acids. Trimming at V came to 3 bases and at J to 5 bases, leaving 4 bases not matched to a gene. Germline assignment: CDR1 MDHEN and CDR2 SYDVKM. The CDR3 is CASSFGLAGRTGELFF. CDR3 DNA sequence: TGTGCCAGCAGTTTCGGACTAGCGGGGAGGACCGGGGAGCTGTTTTTT.

This clone has just a few counts. The chain employs TRBV4-2 and TRBJ1-5; perhaps TRBD1 as D (6 bases). This CDR3 is built from 17 residues. Trimming removed 0 bases from V and 8 bases from J, with 20 bases in between. Germline V gene data show CDR1 as LGHNA and CDR2 as YNFKEQ. The CDR3 DNA reads as TGTGCCAGCAGCCAAGATGGAGCGGACAGCTGTTTGGAGCCCCAGCATTTT. Amino acid sequence: CASSQDGADSCLEPQHF.

This chain joins TRBV6-1 and TRBJ2-7, with D perhaps TRBD2 (6 bases). Germline-derived CDR1 and CDR2 are MNHNS and SASEGT. Trimming took 2 bases from V and 6 from J, leaving 11 bases between them. The CDR3 totals 13 residues. CDR3 DNA sequence: TGTGCCAGCAGTGAAACCCTGCGGGGCGAGCAGTACTTC. Its protein product is CASSETLRGEQYF.

This clone was seen more than once but under ten times. The rearrangement uses TRBV18 and TRBJ1-1, with D possibly being TRBD1 (6 bases). Trimming left V 2 bases short and J 7 bases short, with 11 bases between. In germline, CDR1 is KGHSH, CDR2 LQKENI. The CDR3 consists of 13 residues. The CDR3 reads CASSPTGWNEAFF. Written as DNA, the CDR3 is TGTGCCAGCTCACCAACAGGGTGGAATGAAGCTTTCTTT.

This chain connects TRBV9 to TRBJ1-1; D might be TRBD1 (6 bases). V lost 3 bases and J 4 bases, leaving 16 bases between the germline ends. Germline CDR1 and CDR2: SGDLS and YYNGEE. CDR3 length equals 15 residues. Here the CDR3 reads CASSGKTGMGTEAFF. CDR3 in DNA: TGTGCCAGCAGCGGAAAGACAGGCATGGGCACTGAAGCTTTCTTT.

The rearrangement uses TRBV18 and TRBJ1-1; TRBD1 matches 9 bases. With 1 base clipped from V and 1 base from J, the junction kept 22 bases outside the gene matches. Germline CDR1 and CDR2: KGHSH and LQKENI. This CDR3 has 22 amino acids. CDR3 protein: CASSPRTPVNRPGTGKNTEAFF. CDR3 sequence (DNA): TGTGCCAGCTCACCACGAACTCCCGTTAACCGTCCCGGGACAGGGAAGAACACTGAAGCTTTCTTT.

V is TRBV15 and J is TRBJ2-1, with 8 bases fitting TRBD2. The ends lost 5 bases at V and 8 bases at J; junction bases unmatched: 11. Looked up from germline, CDR1 is LNHNV and CDR2 is YYDKDF (reference sequence). The CDR3 extends over 15 amino acids. Written as DNA, the CDR3 is TGTGCCACCAGCTTCAAACCGGGACTAGTCGATGAGCAGTTCTTC. Its translation: CATSFKPGLVDEQFF.

This clone was seen more than once but under ten times. The CDR3 loop reads CASSIGREGGEQFF. The CDR3 DNA follows: TGTGCCAGTAGTATAGGGCGGGAGGGGGGTGAGCAGTTCTTC. The chain is built from TRBV19 and TRBJ2-1; 9 positions agree with TRBD2. The ends lost 1 base at V and 9 bases at J; junction bases unmatched: 4. Germline V gives CDR1 LNHDA, CDR2 SQIVND (reference sequence). CDR3 size: 14 residues. The whole variable domain, remainder taken from reference TRBV19 and TRBJ2-1, is DGGITQSPKYLFRKEGQNVTLSCEQNLNHDAMYWYRQDPGQGLRLIYYSQIVNDFQKGDIAEGYSVSREKKESFPLTVTSAQKNPTAFYLCASSIGREGGEQFFGPGTRLTVL.

The chain combines TRBV29-1 with TRBJ2-1; D is undetermined. V was cut by 0 bases and J by 3 bases, with 15 bases left in between. This CDR3 comprises 16 residues. CDR1 is SQVTM and CDR2 is ANQGSEA in the germline V gene. The CDR3 nucleotides read TGCAGCGTTGAAGATTACGGCGGCCCCAACTACAATGAGCAGTTCTTC. Protein: CSVEDYGGPNYNEQFF.

The chain is built from TRBV5-4 and TRBJ2-1; 10 bases line up with TRBD2. The J segment lost 6 bases and the V segment lost 0 bases, leaving 12 bases of the junction unmatched. The CDR3 covers 18 residues. The germline gives CDR1 SGHNT, CDR2 YYREEE (reference sequence). The CDR3 DNA reads TGTGCCAGCAGCTTGGAAGGGGGTTCAGCGGGAGGGTTCAATGAGCAGTTCTTC. Its translation is CASSLEGGSAGGFNEQFF.